Below, 21 T cell receptor beta chains from the same sample are listed, as sequenced in a study of cytomegalovirus exposure and HLA in healthy donors. PCR primers comprised 60 Vbeta and 13 Jbeta primers. Only in-frame clones appear in the TCRdb table, and some are missing; sequencing was by immunoSEQ multiplex PCR. Found here are more than 80,000 clones, about 81% of them singletons; the top ten hold 2.5% to 3.5%. The source material was PBMCs. Source of these receptors: a male donor in good health and CMV-seropositive.

The rearrangement links TRBV5-1 to TRBJ1-1, with D possibly being TRBD1 (6 bases). Deletions cut 4 bases from V and 4 bases from J, with 8 bases between. Looked up from germline, CDR1 is SGHRS and CDR2 is YFSETQ. The CDR3 runs 12 residues. The CDR3 here is CASSPDSTEAFF. The CDR3 coding sequence is TGCGCCAGCAGCCCGGACAGCACTGAAGCTTTCTTT.

This clone was picked up a small number of times. This chain connects TRBV4-2 to TRBJ1-4, with TRBD1 matching 7 bases. The V gene end was trimmed by 3 bases and the J gene end by 5 bases; junction bases not matched to a gene: 6. Germline CDR1 and CDR2: LGHNA and YNFKEQ. The CDR3 covers 15 residues. The CDR3 DNA reads as TGTGCCAGCAGCCAGGGACAGCCCCCAAATGAAAAACTGTTTTTT. It specifies CASSQGQPPNEKLFF.

The table lists this clone with a count of one. The chain joins TRBV28 to TRBJ2-7, with a tentative D call TRBD2 (6 bases). V gave up 7 bases and J gave up 6 bases, with 13 bases separating them. The CDR3 is 12 amino acids. From germline, CDR1 is MDHEN and CDR2 SYDVKM. The CDR3, as DNA: TGTGCCAGCACCAAGAGGGGAGGCGAGCAGTACTTC. It encodes CASTKRGGEQYF.

The J gene is TRBJ2-3, the V gene TRBV7-2, with TRBD1 matching over 9 bases. With V trimmed by 5 bases and J by 13 bases, 7 bases remained unmatched. This CDR3 spans 12 amino acids. Germline V lookup: CDR1 SGHTA, CDR2 FQGNSA. CDR3 loop: CASSSYRGREYF. CDR3 sequence (DNA): TGTGCCAGCAGCAGCTACAGGGGGCGAGAGTATTTT.

This chain connects TRBV18 to TRBJ2-5, with D possibly matching TRBD1 (5 bases). The germline gives CDR1 KGHSH, CDR2 LQKENI. Trimming pared 4 bases from V and 1 base from J, leaving 13 bases between. This CDR3 spans 15 amino acids. In DNA, the CDR3 is TGTGCCAGCTCACTGTATGGCAGGGCCCAAGAGACCCAGTACTTC. Amino acid sequence: CASSLYGRAQETQYF.

This chain connects TRBV28 to TRBJ2-1; D call uncertain. The CDR3 has 14 residues. V gave up 8 bases and J gave up 7 bases, with 18 bases separating them. Looked up from germline, CDR1 is MDHEN and CDR2 is SYDVKM. For the CDR3, the DNA is TGTGCCAGCGGGTTACCGGGTGTGAGTAATGAGCAGTTCTTC. Its translation is CASGLPGVSNEQFF.

This chain joins TRBV28 and TRBJ1-2; D might be TRBD1 (5 bases). This CDR3 is 13 amino acids long. The ends were cut back, 4 bases at V and 4 bases at J, with 10 bases in the middle. Germline V gene data show CDR1 as MDHEN and CDR2 as SYDVKM. CDR3 coding DNA: TGTGCCAGCAGTTCCCAGGGTACCTATGGCTACACCTTC. Amino acids: CASSSQGTYGYTF.

The chain recombines TRBV6-7 with TRBJ1-4; 8 nucleotides agree with TRBD1. TRBV6-7 is given ORF status, its function remaining uncertain. With V trimmed by 0 bases and J by 8 bases, 17 bases remained unmatched. This CDR3 has 19 residues. Here the CDR3 reads CASSYSGPATGGSDEKLFF. CDR3 nucleotide sequence: TGTGCCAGCAGTTACTCAGGGCCGGCTACAGGGGGATCAGACGAAAAACTGTTTTTT.

This sequence joins TRBV5-4 and TRBJ1-2, with TRBD1 matching 7 bases. V trimming: 4 bases; J trimming: 6 bases; junction bases outside the gene matches: 9. The V gene's germline CDR1 is SGHNT and CDR2 YYREEE (reference sequence). The CDR3 is 14 residues long. The CDR3: CASSMTGTLNGYTF. The CDR3 DNA follows: TGTGCCAGCAGCATGACAGGGACGCTCAATGGCTACACCTTC.

A note on this clone: Sequence at one end of the junction differs from germline and may be a read error. V and J are TRBV7-2 and TRBJ2-7; TRBD1 is a possible D gene (5 bases). This CDR3 has 12 residues. Germline V gene data show CDR1 as SGHTA and CDR2 as FQGNSA. The CDR3 DNA is TGTGCCAGCAGATTAGACAGCTACGAGCAGTACTTC. It codes for CASRLDSYEQYF. Together with reference TRBV7-2 and TRBJ2-7, the CDR3 gives the full variable domain: GAGVSQSPSNKVTEKGKDVELRCDPISGHTALYWYRQSLGQGLEFLIYFQGNSAPDKSGLPSDRFSAERTGGSVSTLTIQRTQQEDSAVYLCASRLDSYEQYFGPGTRLTVT.

This chain links TRBV27 with TRBJ1-2; TRBD1 might be the D (6 bases). Germline V gives CDR1 MNHEY, CDR2 SMNVEV (reference sequence). This CDR3 comprises 15 residues. Trimming cost V 5 bases and J 0 bases, with 13 bases left between them. CDR3 sequence (DNA): TGTGCCAGCAGTCCCCAGACAGGTACTAACTATGGCTACACCTTC. Its translation is CASSPQTGTNYGYTF.

This clone was seen only once. This rearrangement joins TRBV25-1 to TRBJ1-2; no definite D call. Germline V gene data show CDR1 as MGHDK and CDR2 as SYGVNS. V was cut by 0 bases and J by 8 bases, with 16 bases left in between. This CDR3 is 15 amino acids long. The CDR3 coding sequence is TGTGCCAGCAGTGAATATATTGGTGGTTCGGGAGGCTACACCTTC. Protein sequence: CASSEYIGGSGGYTF.

The CDR3 bases are TGCGCCAGCAGCCTTGGCTTTTCGGAGGGAGAAAAACTGTTTTTT. Its protein is CASSLGFSEGEKLFF. The chain is built from TRBV5-1 and TRBJ1-4; no clear D. Looked up from germline, CDR1 is SGHRS and CDR2 is YFSETQ. The CDR3 is 15 amino acids. V shed 4 bases and J shed 8 bases, with 18 bases lying between them.

The chain combines TRBV4-1 with TRBJ2-5, with 11 nucleotides matching TRBD2. Looked up from germline, CDR1 is MGHRA and CDR2 is YSYEKL. This CDR3 spans 18 amino acids. J gave up 5 bases and V 0 bases, and 11 bases lay outside the gene matches. CDR3 in amino acids: CASSQDRIAGGLKETQYF. The CDR3 nucleotides read TGCGCCAGCAGCCAAGATCGAATAGCGGGAGGGCTGAAGGAGACCCAGTACTTC.

J is TRBJ1-1 and V is TRBV6-6, with a weak D call TRBD1 (6 bases). Germline V gene data show CDR1 as MNHNY and CDR2 as SVGAGI (reference sequence). V was pared by 6 bases and J by 6 bases, with 14 bases between. CDR3 length: 13 residues. The CDR3 is CASRNRVEAEAFF. In nucleotides, the CDR3 is TGTGCCAGCAGAAACAGGGTTGAGGCTGAAGCTTTCTTT.

V is TRBV28 and J is TRBJ2-7, with D maybe TRBD1 (5 bases). The CDR3 covers 13 residues. V was pared by 2 bases and J by 7 bases, with 12 bases between. CDR1 is MDHEN and CDR2 is SYDVKM in the germline V gene. Here the CDR3 reads CASSLEARVEQYF. DNA of the CDR3: TGTGCCAGCAGTTTAGAAGCCAGGGTTGAGCAGTACTTC.

The chain has TRBV10-3 and TRBJ2-5; weak D call: TRBD1 (6 bases). Trimming cost V 4 bases and J 4 bases, with 7 bases left between them. The length of the CDR3 is 12 residues. Germline V gives CDR1 ENHRY, CDR2 SYGVKD. The CDR3 DNA is TGTGCCATCAGTGGCAGGGGAGAGACCCAGTACTTC. This encodes CAISGRGETQYF.

The chain couples TRBV9 to TRBJ2-1; maybe TRBD2 (6 bases). This CDR3 comprises 16 residues. The germline V and J ends were trimmed by 3 bases and 1 base, with 14 bases remaining between them. Germline V lookup: CDR1 SGDLS, CDR2 YYNGEE. As DNA, the CDR3 is TGTGCCAGCAGCGCGCACAGCCGGGGGTCCTACAATGAGCAGTTCTTC. This gives the protein CASSAHSRGSYNEQFF. Using reference TRBV9 and TRBJ2-1 for the parts outside the CDR3, the full variable domain is DSGVTQTPKHLITATGQRVTLRCSPRSGDLSVYWYQQSLDQGLQFLIQYYNGEERAKGNILERFSAQQFPDLHSELNLSSLELGDSALYFCASSAHSRGSYNEQFFGPGTRLTVL.

In its sample, this clone was seen a few times. The chain carries TRBV9 and TRBJ1-2; 8 nucleotides agree with TRBD1. From germline, CDR1 is SGDLS and CDR2 YYNGEE. Trimming took 2 bases from V and 3 from J; bases not matched to a gene: 12. The CDR3 consists of 17 residues. This CDR3 is CASSVRDRPIGDYGYTF. The CDR3 DNA reads TGTGCCAGCAGCGTCCGGGACAGGCCTATTGGGGACTATGGCTACACCTTC.

This clone was counted between two and nine times. CDR3 protein: CASSGRPGGGGEQYF. CDR3 DNA sequence: TGTGCCAGCAGCGGTCGCCCTGGGGGCGGGGGGGAGCAGTACTTC. The V and J genes are TRBV9 and TRBJ2-7; 8 nucleotides match TRBD2. Germline V gene sequence: CDR1 SGDLS, CDR2 YYNGEE. V dropped 3 bases and J dropped 7; count of bases not matched to a gene: 12. This CDR3 spans 15 amino acids.

The V gene is TRBV28, the J gene TRBJ1-2; TRBD1 is a possible D gene (6 bases). The CDR3 consists of 13 residues. V lost 3 bases to trimming and J lost 4 bases, with 9 bases between them. Per germline, CDR1 MDHEN and CDR2 SYDVKM. The CDR3 loop reads CASSLVQGYGYTF. The CDR3 DNA reads as TGTGCCAGCAGTTTGGTACAGGGCTATGGCTACACCTTC.